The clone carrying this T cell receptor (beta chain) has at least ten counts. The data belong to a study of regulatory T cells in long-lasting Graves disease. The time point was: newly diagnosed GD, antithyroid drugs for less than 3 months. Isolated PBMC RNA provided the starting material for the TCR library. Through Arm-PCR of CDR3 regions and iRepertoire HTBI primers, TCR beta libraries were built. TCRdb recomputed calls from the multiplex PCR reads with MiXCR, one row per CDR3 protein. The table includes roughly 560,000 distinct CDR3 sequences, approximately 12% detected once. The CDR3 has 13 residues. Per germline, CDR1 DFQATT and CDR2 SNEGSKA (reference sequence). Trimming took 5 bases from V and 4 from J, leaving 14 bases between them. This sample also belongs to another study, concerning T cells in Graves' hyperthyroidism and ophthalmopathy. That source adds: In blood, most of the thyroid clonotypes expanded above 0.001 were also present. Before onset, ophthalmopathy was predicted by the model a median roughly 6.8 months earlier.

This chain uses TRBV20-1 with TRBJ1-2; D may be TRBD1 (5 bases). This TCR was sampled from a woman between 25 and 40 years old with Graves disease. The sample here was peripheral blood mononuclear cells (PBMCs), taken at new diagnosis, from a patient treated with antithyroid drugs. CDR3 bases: TGCAGTGCTTTCAGGGCCGCCGGCTATGGCTACACCTTC. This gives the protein CSAFRAAGYGYTF.